This T cell receptor beta chain derives from a study of CD8+CD57+ T cells in acquired aplastic anemia. Overall study context: The sorted CD4+ and CD8+ cells yielded an average approximately 3 ug of DNA.

Germline values: CDR1 LNHDA, CDR2 SQIVND (reference sequence). Trimming removed 3 bases from V and 1 base from J; junction bases left unmatched: 3. The CDR3 is 14 residues long. It was genomic DNA that served as the template for profiling TCR beta VDJ and CDR3. Each CDR3 protein is one row after TCRdb ran MiXCR on the reads. The sample includes fewer than 200,000 distinct CDR3 sequences, 48% of them seen just once. Details on this clonotype: Its matching antigen is unknown.

Study-wide results and limits: No significant patient-versus-control difference appeared in CD8+ Simpson's diversity. Researchers report that about 29 CD8+ CDR3 sequences appeared in both patients and controls.

All patients picked for sequencing had shown, by flow cytometry, an expansion of CD8+CD57+ cells. No therapy had been given to the patients at the time of blood sampling. The TCR comes from a human donor with aplastic anemia. The sequenced material came from sorted CD4+, CD8+, or CD8+CD57+ T cells (not recorded which) from PBMCs. The chain uses TRBV19 and TRBJ2-7, with 7 bases fitting TRBD1. The CDR3: CASSILGQSYEQYF. The CDR3 nucleotides read TGTGCCAGTAGTATCTTGGGACAGTCCTACGAGCAGTACTTC.